This T cell receptor beta chain was obtained from a study of blood T cell repertoires in COVID-19. This clone was counted once. The V end was cut by 3 bases, the J end by 1 base, with 5 bases between. The CDR3 is 13 residues long. Repertoires were generated with immunoSEQ multiplex PCR, while TCRdb's copy carries only in-frame clones and drops some. The sample has roughly 200,000 clones, approximately 78% seen once; the top ten hold 2.5% to 3.5%. This clonotype was obtained from a woman aged 80 or over with active or convalescent COVID-19. Specimen: peripheral blood. The chain joins TRBV12-3 or TRBV12-4 to TRBJ2-3, with D hard to call. In nucleotides, the CDR3 is TGTGCCAGCAGTTTTCCTGGCACAGATACGCAGTATTTT. Translation: CASSFPGTDTQYF.